A selection of T cell receptor beta chains follows, all from one sample in a study of immune characterization of retroperitoneal liposarcoma. TCRdb reprocessed the PCR reads with MiXCR, giving one entry per CDR3 protein. The sample lists about 10,000 distinct CDR3 sequences, approximately 35% occurring once. Sequenced input: tumor tissue. These receptor sequences come from a male donor with retroperitoneal liposarcoma. CDR3s include the opening cysteine and the closing phenylalanine or tryptophan. D genes are given only for firm matches. Clone size appears in some rows only: once, few, many, or a class for an expanded clone.

D	J	size	V	CDR3	DNA
TRBD2	TRBJ2-3	medium-sized	TRBV7-2	CASSLGVGGGVTDTQYF	TGTGCCAGCAGCTTAGGGGTCGGCGGGGGGGTAACAGATACGCAGTATTTT
TRBD2	TRBJ2-2	-	TRBV11-3	CASSFSGLAENTGELFF	TGTGCCAGCAGCTTTTCGGGACTAGCGGAAAACACCGGGGAGCTGTTTTTT
TRBD2	TRBJ2-7	-	TRBV7-2	CASSLRTSGRPYYEQYF	TGTGCCAGCAGCTTGAGGACTAGCGGGAGACCTTACTACGAGCAGTACTTC
-	TRBJ2-3	-	TRBV12-3/TRBV12-4	CASSLSAGGTDTQYF	TGTGCCAGCAGTTTATCCGCAGGGGGCACAGATACGCAGTATTTT
-	TRBJ2-1	few	TRBV20-1	CSAGRWPNPWNEQFF	TGCAGTGCTGGGCGATGGCCGAACCCGTGGAATGAGCAGTTCTTC
-	TRBJ1-1	many	TRBV7-8	CASSRDTDEAFF	TGTGCCAGCAGCCGGGACACAGATGAAGCTTTCTTT
-	TRBJ1-3	-	TRBV7-2	CASSLVGGGAGNTIYF	TGTGCCAGCAGCTTAGTAGGAGGAGGCGCTGGAAACACCATATATTTT
TRBD1	TRBJ2-5	medium-sized	TRBV6-1	CASSRTGELETQYF	TGTGCCAGCAGTAGGACAGGGGAGCTGGAGACCCAGTACTTC
-	TRBJ1-4	many	TRBV6-1	CASSTNSFEKLFF	TGTGCCAGCAGTACGAACAGCTTTGAAAAACTGTTTTTT
-	TRBJ2-5	large	TRBV6-1	CASSRDPDQETQYF	TGTGCCAGCAGTCGGGACCCTGACCAAGAGACCCAGTACTTC
TRBD1	TRBJ1-2	few	TRBV27	CASSSGGWGYTF	TGTGCCAGCAGTTCAGGGGGGTGGGGCTACACCTTC
-	TRBJ2-7	many	TRBV7-6	CASTRGRDSYEQYF	TGTGCCAGCACCCGGGGCAGGGACTCCTACGAGCAGTACTTC
-	TRBJ2-5	few	TRBV10-1	CASSESQGSETQYF	TGCGCCAGCAGTGAGTCCCAGGGGTCGGAGACCCAGTACTTC
-	TRBJ2-1	few	TRBV12-3/TRBV12-4	CASSLRQLETQFF	TGTGCCAGCAGTTTAAGGCAGCTAGAGACCCAGTTCTTC
TRBD2	TRBJ2-1	-	TRBV6-6	CASSYSPPRGVYNEQFF	TGTGCCAGCAGTTACTCCCCTCCGCGGGGGGTCTACAATGAGCAGTTCTTC
TRBD1	TRBJ2-7	few	TRBV6-1	CASSETRTGEQYF	TGTGCCAGCAGTGAAACCCGGACAGGGGAGCAGTACTTC
-	TRBJ2-1	-	TRBV6-2/TRBV6-3	CASSPGTSWTGEQFF	TGTGCCAGCAGTCCGGGGACCTCCTGGACCGGGGAGCAGTTCTTC
-	TRBJ2-5	-	TRBV12-3/TRBV12-4	CASRYSGTGETQYF	TGTGCCAGCAGGTACTCAGGGACGGGAGAGACCCAGTACTTC
-	TRBJ1-2	once	TRBV6-1	CASSNSGARLNYGYTF	TGTGCCAGCAGTAACTCAGGAGCCAGACTAAACTATGGCTACACCTTC
TRBD2	TRBJ2-1	few	TRBV6-1	CASTETSYPYEQFF	TGTGCCAGCACCGAGACTAGCTACCCCTACGAGCAGTTCTTC
TRBD2	TRBJ2-5	-	TRBV6-2/TRBV6-3	CASRPRLAEETQYF	TGTGCCAGCAGACCCAGACTAGCGGAAGAGACCCAGTACTTC
-	TRBJ2-7	few	TRBV7-3	CASSFQAGFDNEQYF	TGTGCCAGCAGCTTCCAGGCAGGGTTCGACAATGAGCAGTACTTC
-	TRBJ2-3	few	TRBV27	CASSFVGSTDTQYF	TGTGCCAGCAGTTTTGTCGGGAGCACAGATACGCAGTATTTT
TRBD1	TRBJ2-1	few	TRBV6-1	CASSSGTGGNEQFF	TGTGCCAGCAGTTCCGGGACAGGGGGCAATGAGCAGTTCTTC
-	TRBJ2-1	-	TRBV27	CASSVSNPKVNEQFF	TGTGCCAGCAGTGTCAGCAACCCAAAGGTAAATGAGCAGTTCTTC
-	TRBJ1-6	-	TRBV6-1	CASNDYNSPPNF	TGTGCCAGCAACGACTATAATTCACCCCCCAACTTT
-	TRBJ2-4	-	TRBV11-3	CASSQRVGVAKNIQYF	TGTGCCAGCAGCCAGAGAGTTGGGGTAGCCAAAAACATTCAGTACTTC
TRBD1	TRBJ2-1	-	TRBV7-6	CASSSGQGALQFF	TGTGCCAGCAGCTCGGGACAGGGGGCTTTGCAGTTCTTC
-	TRBJ1-1	many	TRBV7-8	CASSFFLNTEAFF	TGTGCCAGCAGCTTTTTCTTGAACACTGAAGCTTTCTTT
-	TRBJ2-7	-	TRBV12-3/TRBV12-4	CASSFSASKHYEQYF	TGTGCCAGCAGTTTTAGCGCCTCTAAGCACTACGAGCAGTACTTC
-	TRBJ2-1	many	TRBV12-3/TRBV12-4	CASSLVQGGTLGETQFF	TGTGCCAGCAGTTTGGTTCAGGGGGGGACCTTAGGGGAGACCCAGTTCTTC
-	TRBJ2-7	-	TRBV7-6	CASSLAASPYNEQYF	TGTGCCAGCAGCTTAGCGGCTAGCCCCTACAATGAGCAGTACTTC
-	TRBJ2-2	-	TRBV12-3/TRBV12-4	CASSISGRDGELFF	TGTGCCAGCAGTATTAGCGGTAGGGACGGGGAGCTGTTTTTT
TRBD1	TRBJ2-5	-	TRBV12-3/TRBV12-4	CASSLEGQGGYQETQYF	TGTGCCAGCAGTTTAGAGGGACAGGGGGGGTACCAAGAGACCCAGTACTTC